This T cell receptor beta chain was profiled in a study of CD8 T cells in ankylosing spondylitis. Construction of TCR beta libraries was performed using quantitative 5'-RACE with molecular barcodes. TCRdb recomputed calls from the 5' RACE reads with MiXCR, one row per CDR3 protein. The table lists approximately 150,000 distinct CDR3 sequences, roughly 18% of them singletons. Findings and caveats of the study: From matched ankylosing spondylitis synovial fluid, disease-linked clones were reportedly recovered at significantly enriched levels. The disease-linked clones had a CD8+ phenotype and low blood frequencies. The study identified a TCR beta motif of several highly homologous variants that appeared characteristic of ankylosing spondylitis blood.

As regards this clonotype: Its antigen remains unidentified.

The CDR3 totals 12 residues. Looked up from germline, CDR1 is SGHVS and CDR2 is FQNEAQ. V gave up 0 bases and J gave up 6 bases, with 5 bases separating them. The sequence came from a male donor with ankylosing spondylitis. The sequenced sample consisted of blood, either unsorted or a sorted T cell fraction (not recorded which). The chain recombines TRBV7-8 with TRBJ2-5; no firm D call. The CDR3 is CASSLAPKTQYF. Written as DNA, the CDR3 is TGTGCCAGCAGCTTAGCCCCCAAGACCCAGTACTTC.